The rows below give T cell receptor beta chains drawn from one sample of a study of blood T cell repertoires in COVID-19. Repertoires were generated with immunoSEQ multiplex PCR, while TCRdb's copy carries only in-frame clones and drops some. The data show some 65,000 clones, approximately 86% seen once. Sample: peripheral blood. Source of these receptors: a man aged 40-55 years with COVID-19, enrolled during active disease. Both conserved end residues are part of each CDR3. Each record gives: V gene, J gene, D gene, clone size, CDR3 DNA, CDR3 protein. A D gene is named only where the DNA matches it firmly. Expanded clones get a size class; other rows say once, few or many, or leave the size out.

TRBV27	TRBJ1-1	NA	NA	TGTGCCAGCAGTCCCGGACAGATGAACACTGAAGCTTTCTTT	CASSPGQMNTEAFF
TRBV4-2	TRBJ1-1	TRBD1	NA	TGTGCCAGCAGCCTGACAGGGGTGAACACTGAAGCTTTCTTT	CASSLTGVNTEAFF
TRBV28	TRBJ1-1	TRBD1	NA	TGTGCCAGCAGTGAGACAGGGGGCGTCGTGAACACTGAAGCTTTCTTT	CASSETGGVVNTEAFF
TRBV6-5	TRBJ1-1	TRBD1	NA	TGTGCCAGCAGTACCCGGGACAGGGAGAACACTGAAGCTTTCTTT	CASSTRDRENTEAFF
TRBV5-6	TRBJ2-7	NA	NA	TGTGCCAGCAGCCGAAAACAGGGCTCCTACGAGCAGTACTTC	CASSRKQGSYEQYF
TRBV4-2	TRBJ2-7	TRBD2	once	TGTGCCAGCAGCCAAGCTCTGGGTAGCGGGGAATTCTACGAGCAGTACTTC	CASSQALGSGEFYEQYF
TRBV5-1	TRBJ1-1	TRBD1	NA	TGCGCCAGCACCACGCAGGGGGGGAACACTGAAGCTTTCTTT	CASTTQGGNTEAFF
TRBV19	TRBJ2-3	NA	NA	TGTGCCAGTACGGGAAGTTACACAGATACGCAGTATTTT	CASTGSYTDTQYF
TRBV7-9	TRBJ2-7	NA	once	TGTGCCAGCAGCTTAGAAGGAGGAGGTATGTGGGAGCAGTACTTC	CASSLEGGGMWEQYF
TRBV28	TRBJ2-7	TRBD1	few	TGTGCCAGCATTTTCGGGACAGGGGGCTCCGAGCAGTACTTC	CASIFGTGGSEQYF
TRBV3-1/TRBV3-2	TRBJ1-6	NA	NA	TGTGCCAGCAGCCAAGGTCAGGCGACGCGTAATTCACCCCTCCACTTT	CASSQGQATRNSPLHF
TRBV6-5	TRBJ2-7	NA	once	TGTGCCAGCAGTTACTCGTCAGTTTCCTACGAGCAGTACTTC	CASSYSSVSYEQYF
TRBV28	TRBJ1-6	NA	NA	TGTGCCAGCAGTTTCACGCGGGAGGAACCCCTCCACTTT	CASSFTREEPLHF
TRBV5-6	TRBJ1-2	NA	NA	TGTGCCAGCAGCTCTTCAGTCACAGGCTTGTACTATGGCTACACCTTC	CASSSSVTGLYYGYTF
TRBV9	TRBJ2-2	TRBD2	NA	TGTGCCAGCAGCGTAAGCGGGGGGGCCCTGGGGGAGCTGTTTTTT	CASSVSGGALGELFF
TRBV2	TRBJ2-3	NA	NA	TGTGCCAGCAGTGGCCTAGCTGGCACAGATACGCAGTATTTT	CASSGLAGTDTQYF
TRBV6-5	TRBJ2-2	NA	NA	TGTGCCAGCAGGCTGTCAGGGGAAACCGGGGAGCTGTTTTTT	CASRLSGETGELFF
TRBV5-6	TRBJ1-2	NA	NA	TGTGCCAGCAGCTCTAGTAGTGGGTTAAACTATGGCTACACCTTC	CASSSSSGLNYGYTF
TRBV5-1	TRBJ1-1	TRBD1	NA	TGCGCCAGCAGCTACAGGGGGCACACTGAAGCTTTCTTT	CASSYRGHTEAFF
TRBV7-9	TRBJ1-1	NA	NA	TGTGCCAGCAGCTTAGGGGGCAGGGTGAACACTGAAGCTTTCTTT	CASSLGGRVNTEAFF
TRBV6-1	TRBJ1-6	TRBD1	NA	TGTGCCAGCAGTGAAACAGGGGAGAATTCACCCCTCCACTTT	CASSETGENSPLHF
TRBV10-1	TRBJ2-3	TRBD1	NA	TGCGCCAGCAGTGATACAGGGGGGACAGATACGCAGTATTTT	CASSDTGGTDTQYF
TRBV5-1	TRBJ1-1	NA	few	TGCGCCAGCAGCTTGAGGACAGCATCAATGAACACTGAAGCTTTCTTT	CASSLRTASMNTEAFF
TRBV5-4	TRBJ1-2	NA	NA	TGTGCCAGCAGCTTGGGGGGGCTCCGGGGCATGGACTATGGCTACACCTTC	CASSLGGLRGMDYGYTF
TRBV30	TRBJ1-5	TRBD1	few	TGTGCCTGGACGACAGGGGGTAATCAGCCCCAGCATTTT	CAWTTGGNQPQHF
TRBV5-1	TRBJ1-1	NA	NA	TGCGCCAGCAGCTTCCCGGACAGAGACACTGAAGCTTTCTTT	CASSFPDRDTEAFF
TRBV3-1/TRBV3-2	TRBJ2-5	NA	once	TGTGCCAGCAGCCAAGAGGAGCCGCAGACCCAGTACTTC	CASSQEEPQTQYF
TRBV12-3/TRBV12-4	TRBJ1-1	NA	NA	TGTGCCAGCAGGCGGACTGGGACTGAAGCTTTCTTT	CASRRTGTEAFF
TRBV28	TRBJ1-5	NA	once	TGTGCCAGCAACCCAATCAGTATTAATCAGCCCCAGCATTTT	CASNPISINQPQHF